These 31 T cell receptor beta chains share one sample of origin, sequenced in a study of blood T cell repertoires in COVID-19. The repertoire was sequenced with immunoSEQ multiplex PCR; TCRdb's copy has only in-frame clones and lacks some. The sample lists approximately 140,000 clones; over 80% were seen once. Sequenced sample: PBMCs or T cells enriched from blood (not recorded which). The source is a woman in her forties or fifties who had been exposed to COVID-19.

This chain links TRBV5-4 with TRBJ2-3; D unclear. V was pared by 0 bases and J by 5 bases, with 13 bases between. This CDR3 has 15 residues. The germline CDR1 and CDR2 sequences are SGHNT and YYREEE (reference sequence). Here the CDR3 DNA reads TGTGCCAGCAGCTTGGACCCTTCCAGTGGAGATACGCAGTATTTT. The encoded protein is CASSLDPSSGDTQYF.

This clone was picked up one time. The V call is TRBV15, the J call TRBJ1-5; TRBD1 is a possible D gene (5 bases). Germline V gene lookup returns CDR1 LNHNV and CDR2 YYDKDF (reference sequence). Between the trimmed V and J ends, which lost 8 bases and 1 base, there was a span of 9 bases. There are 13 residues in the CDR3. CDR3 in DNA: TGTGCCACCCGCGGGGGAAGCAATCAGCCCCAGCATTTT. Translated, it gives CATRGGSNQPQHF. Full variable domain (rest looked up from reference TRBV15 and TRBJ1-5): DAMVIQNPRYQVTQFGKPVTLSCSQTLNHNVMYWYQQKSSQAPKLLFHYYDKDFNNEADTPDNFQSRRPNTSFCFLDIRSPGLGDTAMYLCATRGGSNQPQHFGDGTRLSIL.

The chain carries TRBV7-2 and TRBJ1-3; D not certain. Germline assignment: CDR1 SGHTA and CDR2 FQGNSA. The CDR3 consists of 13 residues. The V end was cut by 2 bases, the J end by 2 bases, with 4 bases between. This CDR3 is CASSLPPGNTIYF. In DNA, the CDR3 is TGTGCCAGCAGCTTACCTCCTGGAAACACCATATATTTT.

The V call is TRBV7-9, the J call TRBJ2-2, with D possibly being TRBD2 (6 bases). Trimming shortened V by 0 bases and J by 7 bases, and 6 bases separated the two germline ends. Germline-derived CDR1 and CDR2 are SEHNR and FQNEAQ (reference sequence). The CDR3 is made up of 13 amino acids. The CDR3 DNA is TGTGCCAGCAGCTTAGCGGGAGGCGGGGAGCTGTTTTTT. Its translation: CASSLAGGGELFF.

The chain joins TRBV6-5 to TRBJ1-1; D not resolved. The CDR3 sequence is 14 residues long. Trimming shortened V by 8 bases and J by 4 bases, and 17 bases separated the two germline ends. Germline assignment: CDR1 MNHEY and CDR2 SVGAGI. The chain's CDR3 is CASFLDWEGTEAFF. As DNA, the CDR3 is TGTGCCAGCTTTCTAGACTGGGAGGGCACTGAAGCTTTCTTT.

The chain links TRBV6-5 to TRBJ2-7; possibly TRBD2 for D (7 bases). This CDR3 is 15 amino acids long. V dropped 6 bases and J dropped 1 base, with 16 bases sitting between them. Germline CDR1 and CDR2: MNHEY and SVGAGI. CDR3 coding DNA: TGTGCCAGCAGCTTTTTACAGGGAGGGTCCTACGAGCAGTACTTC. It codes for CASSFLQGGSYEQYF.

This clone was found a few times. The rearrangement uses TRBV10-3 and TRBJ1-4; D remains ambiguous. V was trimmed by 6 bases and J by 8 bases, leaving 10 bases between them. Germline CDR1 and CDR2: ENHRY and SYGVKD. The CDR3 runs to 12 residues. The DNA of the CDR3 is TGTGCCATCAGGGGGTCGGGAGAAAAACTGTTTTTT. This encodes CAIRGSGEKLFF.

The gene calls are TRBV27 and TRBJ1-4; the D gene is possibly TRBD1 (6 bases). Per germline, CDR1 MNHEY and CDR2 SMNVEV (reference sequence). This CDR3 is built from 14 residues. V was cut by 8 bases and J by 6 bases, with 16 bases left in between. The CDR3 DNA sequence: TGTGCCAGCGGCGACAGGACCATGTATGAAAAACTGTTTTTT. Residues: CASGDRTMYEKLFF.

This clone has a single count. The V call is TRBV6-5, the J call TRBJ2-7, with D perhaps matching TRBD2 (6 bases). V shed 8 bases and J shed 3 bases, with 11 bases lying between them. Germline values: CDR1 MNHEY, CDR2 SVGAGI. The CDR3 covers 12 residues. CDR3 amino acids: CASRDSLYEQYF. DNA for the CDR3: TGTGCCAGCCGGGACTCCCTCTACGAGCAGTACTTC.

To note about this clone: The germline gene is not matched at one end of the junction; a read error may be the cause. The rearrangement uses TRBV3-1 (or the pseudogene TRBV3-2) and TRBJ2-7; perhaps TRBD2 as D (6 bases). The CDR3 extends over 11 amino acids. Germline V lookup: CDR1 LGHDT, CDR2 YNNKEL (reference sequence). CDR3 in DNA: TGTGCCAGCAGCCAAGATAGGACTACTCTTTTC. It codes for CASSQDRTTLF.

V gene TRBV2 combines with J gene TRBJ2-5; 11 bases are shared with TRBD2. The germline CDR1 and CDR2 sequences are SNHLY and FYNNEI. The CDR3 totals 18 residues. V was pared by 4 bases and J by 0 bases, with 10 bases of the junction left unmatched. CDR3 sequence: CASSGWATSGGYQETQYF. The DNA of the CDR3 is TGTGCCAGCAGTGGATGGGCAACTAGCGGGGGTTACCAAGAGACCCAGTACTTC.

The gene calls are TRBV6-2 or TRBV6-3 and TRBJ2-7; TRBD2 is a possible D gene (6 bases). Germline V gives CDR1 MNHEY, CDR2 SVGEGT. The CDR3 totals 14 residues. V was pared by 2 bases and J by 1 base, with 9 bases between. Written as DNA, the CDR3 is TGTGCCAGCAGTTACGGGGGGAGGTCCTACGAGCAGTACTTC. The encoded protein is CASSYGGRSYEQYF.

The chain joins TRBV11-2 to TRBJ1-5, with 7 bases lining up with TRBD1. The V segment lost 0 bases and the J segment 2 bases; nucleotides outside the gene matches: 4. The CDR3 covers 16 residues. The germline CDR1 and CDR2 sequences are SGHAT and FQNNGV. Here the CDR3 reads CASSLEEGARNQPQHF. The CDR3, as DNA: TGTGCCAGCAGCTTAGAGGAGGGGGCCCGCAATCAGCCCCAGCATTTT.

This clone was recorded a few times. The rearrangement links TRBV9 to TRBJ2-3; 11 nucleotides line up with TRBD2. V shed 3 bases, J shed 5 bases, and the junction held 5 bases outside the gene matches. CDR1 is SGDLS, CDR2 YYNGEE, per germline. This CDR3 contains 15 residues. The CDR3 reads CASSALAGGIDTQYF. DNA of the CDR3: TGTGCCAGCAGCGCCCTAGCGGGGGGTATAGATACGCAGTATTTT.

The J gene is TRBJ2-3, the V gene TRBV7-2, with TRBD2 matching 10 bases. J was trimmed by 0 bases and V by 4 bases; bases with no gene match: 7. The CDR3 runs 17 residues. CDR1 is SGHTA, CDR2 FQGNSA, per germline. Here the CDR3 reads CASSSYGLAASTDTQYF. CDR3 DNA sequence: TGTGCCAGCAGCTCCTACGGACTAGCGGCTAGCACAGATACGCAGTATTTT.

The chain employs TRBV19 and TRBJ1-2; no definite D call. The V end lost 7 bases, the J end lost 1 base, and 10 bases lay between the germline ends. Germline V gene data show CDR1 as LNHDA and CDR2 as SQIVND (reference sequence). The CDR3 covers 13 residues. The CDR3 DNA reads TGTGCCAGTACCCGGGGAGGTAACTATGGCTACACCTTC. This gives the protein CASTRGGNYGYTF.

The V call is TRBV19, the J call TRBJ1-5, with 9 bases lining up with TRBD1. This CDR3 region has 16 residues. Germline loops: CDR1 LNHDA, CDR2 SQIVND (reference sequence). The J segment lost 6 bases and the V segment lost 0 bases, leaving 6 bases of the junction unmatched. The CDR3 is CASSIETGGAGQPQHF. DNA of the CDR3: TGTGCCAGTAGTATAGAAACAGGGGGCGCCGGTCAGCCCCAGCATTTT. The full variable domain, its missing parts supplied by reference TRBV19 and TRBJ1-5, is DGGITQSPKYLFRKEGQNVTLSCEQNLNHDAMYWYRQDPGQGLRLIYYSQIVNDFQKGDIAEGYSVSREKKESFPLTVTSAQKNPTAFYLCASSIETGGAGQPQHFGDGTRLSIL.

The chain carries TRBV6-6 and TRBJ2-1, with 10 bases that match TRBD2. J lost 5 bases, V lost 7 bases, and 5 bases had no gene match. CDR3 size: 14 residues. Germline V gene sequence: CDR1 MNHNY, CDR2 SVGAGI (reference sequence). The CDR3: CASNSGGPNNEQFF. CDR3 DNA: TGTGCCAGCAATAGCGGGGGGCCAAACAATGAGCAGTTCTTC.

This chain links TRBV29-1 with TRBJ2-3; 7 bases are shared with TRBD2. The CDR3 is made up of 15 amino acids. Trimming removed 3 bases from V and 6 bases from J; junction bases left unmatched: 12. CDR1 and CDR2 from the germline V gene are SQVTM and ANQGSEA. The CDR3 loop is CSVETWEAGTDTQYF. The CDR3 coding sequence is TGCAGCGTTGAGACCTGGGAAGCGGGAACTGATACGCAGTATTTT.

This sequence joins TRBV7-2 and TRBJ1-2, with D uncertain. The CDR3 spans 13 residues. Trimming removed 1 base from V and 4 bases from J, with 7 bases in between. Germline CDR1 SGHTA, CDR2 FQGNSA. As DNA, the CDR3 is TGTGCCAGCAGCTTAGTCCGGGGCTATGGCTACACCTTC. Protein product: CASSLVRGYGYTF.

This sequence joins TRBV15 and TRBJ2-7; a weak D match, TRBD2 (7 bases). The CDR3 totals 13 residues. Germline assignment: CDR1 LNHNV and CDR2 YYDKDF (reference sequence). V was clipped by 5 bases and J by 1 base, with 9 bases between them. CDR3 coding DNA: TGTGCCACCAGCGGGGGGGCGTCCTACGAGCAGTACTTC. Amino acid sequence: CATSGGASYEQYF.

V usage is TRBV5-1 and J usage is TRBJ1-5, with D maybe TRBD1 (6 bases). The CDR3 length is 15 residues. Germline CDR1 reads SGHRS; CDR2 reads YFSETQ. V lost 4 bases, J lost 5 bases, and 16 bases lay in between. The CDR3: CASSPDGTPYQPQHF. The CDR3 DNA sequence: TGCGCCAGCAGCCCGGACGGGACACCCTATCAGCCCCAGCATTTT.

The rearrangement uses TRBV12-3 or TRBV12-4 and TRBJ1-5; no clear D. Trimming took 6 bases from V and 5 from J, leaving 8 bases between them. The CDR3 length is 12 residues. In nucleotides, the CDR3 is TGTGCCAGCAGCGGCGGTCATCAGCCCCAGCATTTT. Amino acid sequence: CASSGGHQPQHF.

This rearrangement joins TRBV4-2 to TRBJ2-7; 10 bases map to TRBD2. V lost 1 base and J lost 2; bases outside the gene matches: 2. Germline V lookup: CDR1 LGHNA, CDR2 YNFKEQ. The CDR3 runs 15 residues. The CDR3: CASSQGTSGAYEQYF. CDR3 nucleotide sequence: TGTGCCAGCAGCCAAGGGACTAGCGGAGCCTACGAGCAGTACTTC.

The chain carries TRBV6-5 and TRBJ2-5; D call uncertain. V lost 0 bases and J lost 5, with 10 bases in between. The CDR3 consists of 14 residues. CDR1 and CDR2 from the germline V gene are MNHEY and SVGAGI. CDR3 protein: CASSYSAVQETQYF. In DNA, the CDR3 is TGTGCCAGCAGTTACTCCGCGGTTCAGGAGACCCAGTACTTC.

V gene TRBV5-1 combines with J gene TRBJ1-5; 7 bases fit TRBD1. Germline CDR1 reads SGHRS; CDR2 reads YFSETQ. CDR3 length: 15 amino acids. V gave up 4 bases and J gave up 4 bases; unmatched junction bases: 8. The CDR3 region is CASSLGTATNQPQHF. CDR3 sequence (DNA): TGCGCCAGCAGCCTGGGGACAGCTACTAATCAGCCCCAGCATTTT. Using reference TRBV5-1 and TRBJ1-5 for the parts outside the CDR3, the full variable domain is KAGVTQTPRYLIKTRGQQVTLSCSPISGHRSVSWYQQTPGQGLQFLFEYFSETQRNKGNFPGRFSGRQFSNSRSEMNVSTLELGDSALYLCASSLGTATNQPQHFGDGTRLSIL.

The chain carries TRBV19 and TRBJ1-5; no clear D gene. There are 14 residues in the CDR3. The germline V and J ends were trimmed by 6 bases and 3 bases, with 12 bases remaining between them. Looked up from germline, CDR1 is LNHDA and CDR2 is SQIVND (reference sequence). The CDR3 DNA reads as TGTGCCAGTAGGACAAATCCCTACAATCAGCCCCAGCATTTT. Amino acid sequence: CASRTNPYNQPQHF.

The chain recombines TRBV10-1 with TRBJ1-5, with 9 nucleotides matching TRBD1. Trimming cost V 10 bases and J 9 bases; bases outside gene matches: 13. The germline V gene has CDR1 WNHNN and CDR2 SYGVQD (reference sequence). This CDR3 has 14 residues. CDR3 sequence: CAISGQGIALPQHF. For the CDR3, the DNA is TGCGCCATCTCGGGACAGGGTATCGCTCTGCCCCAGCATTTT.

The chain carries TRBV19 and TRBJ1-3; a possible D gene is TRBD1 (6 bases). Per the germline V gene, CDR1 is LNHDA and CDR2 is SQIVND (reference sequence). V was clipped by 5 bases and J by 7 bases, with 15 bases between them. There are 14 residues in the CDR3. CDR3 sequence: CASSPGQLGNTIYF. CDR3 nucleotide sequence: TGTGCCAGTAGTCCCGGACAGTTGGGGAACACCATATATTTT.

The gene calls are TRBV25-1 and TRBJ1-2; weak D call: TRBD1 (6 bases). Trimming pared 6 bases from V and 4 bases from J, leaving 9 bases between. This CDR3 has 12 amino acids. Germline V gene lookup returns CDR1 MGHDK and CDR2 SYGVNS. The CDR3 sequence: CASSRDTYGYTF. CDR3 coding DNA: TGTGCCAGCAGCCGGGACACCTATGGCTACACCTTC.

The gene calls are TRBV5-4 and TRBJ2-1; 9 bases are shared with TRBD1. V gave up 2 bases and J gave up 9 bases; unmatched junction bases: 6. Germline V gene sequence: CDR1 SGHNT, CDR2 YYREEE (reference sequence). This CDR3 has 14 residues. DNA of the CDR3: TGTGCCAGCAGCTTACAGGGGGCCCTAACTGAGCAGTTCTTC. This encodes CASSLQGALTEQFF.